One and the same sample provided the 19 T cell receptor beta chains below, sequenced in a study of shared clonotypes between healthy human individuals. TCRdb keeps only in-frame clones here, not all; method: immunoSEQ multiplex PCR. The sample holds some 2 million clones, less than 95% seen once. CD45RO negativity and positive selection for CCR7 defined naive CD8 cells, a population that excluded terminally differentiated effector memory CD45RA+ cells. Sequences were obtained from naive CD8+ T cells sorted from blood. These receptors all come from a man aged 18 to 30 in good health.

The chain couples TRBV5-6 to TRBJ2-7; TRBD2 is a possible D gene (7 bases). The length of the CDR3 is 17 residues. V lost 1 base and J lost 0, with 17 bases in between. Germline V CDR1 and CDR2: SGHDT, YYEEEE. CDR3 in DNA: TGTGCCAGCAGCTTGTGGTCAGGGGACTATTACTCCTACGAGCAGTACTTC. It codes for CASSLWSGDYYSYEQYF.

The genes are TRBV27 and TRBJ1-5; D may be TRBD1 (5 bases). This CDR3 is built from 14 residues. Trimming removed 5 bases from V and 4 bases from J, with 12 bases in between. Germline CDR1 reads MNHEY; CDR2 reads SMNVEV (reference sequence). Here the CDR3 reads CASSTGAYNQPQHF. DNA of the CDR3: TGTGCCAGCAGTACCGGGGCCTATAATCAGCCCCAGCATTTT.

The chain links TRBV11-2 to TRBJ1-6; TRBD1 is a possible D gene (5 bases). Germline V CDR1 and CDR2: SGHAT, FQNNGV. This CDR3 is built from 13 residues. V was cut by 4 bases and J by 11 bases, with 12 bases left in between. The CDR3: CASSSDWGAPLHF. DNA for the CDR3: TGTGCCAGCAGCTCCGACTGGGGGGCACCCCTCCACTTT.

The chain is built from TRBV6-5 and TRBJ2-2; D may be TRBD2 (5 bases). The CDR3 totals 13 residues. Germline loops: CDR1 MNHEY, CDR2 SVGAGI. This CDR3 is CGAGEPNTGELFF. The DNA of the CDR3 is TGTGGGGCCGGGGAACCGAACACCGGGGAGCTGTTTTTT.

This chain uses TRBV10-2 with TRBJ1-2; weak D call: TRBD1 (6 bases). Trimming shortened V by 6 bases and J by 2 bases, and 16 bases separated the two germline ends. This CDR3 has 15 amino acids. Germline values: CDR1 WSHSY, CDR2 SAAADI. CDR3 sequence (DNA): TGCGCCAGCAGGCCGACAGGAAAAGACAACTATGGCTACACCTTC. Its translation: CASRPTGKDNYGYTF.

The V call is TRBV5-5, the J call TRBJ1-1; D possibly corresponds to TRBD1 (6 bases). V was pared by 5 bases and J by 4 bases, with 12 bases between. CDR1 is SGHKS, CDR2 YYEKEE, per germline (reference sequence). The CDR3 contains 13 residues. CDR3 sequence (DNA): TGTGCCAGCAGTTCAGGGGATAGCACTGAAGCTTTCTTT. It is translated as CASSSGDSTEAFF.

The rearrangement uses TRBV4-3 and TRBJ2-1; 8 bases align to TRBD1. This CDR3 region has 16 residues. The germline gives CDR1 LGHNA, CDR2 YSLEER. V trimming: 0 bases; J trimming: 9 bases; junction bases outside the gene matches: 10. The CDR3 region is CASSQDWTGITVEQFF. The CDR3, as DNA: TGCGCCAGCAGCCAAGACTGGACAGGGATCACGGTTGAGCAGTTCTTC.

V and J are TRBV5-6 and TRBJ2-1; no clear D. Germline CDR1 SGHDT, CDR2 YYEEEE. This CDR3 comprises 12 residues. V lost 3 bases, J lost 6 bases, and 7 bases lay in between. In nucleotides, the CDR3 is TGTGCCAGCAGCTCTCAAAGCAATGAGCAGTTCTTC. Translated: CASSSQSNEQFF.

V usage is TRBV7-9 and J usage is TRBJ1-2; 8 bases are a match to TRBD1. The CDR3 length is 18 residues. V shed 3 bases and J 0 bases; nucleotides not matched to a gene: 12. Germline V gene data show CDR1 as SEHNR and CDR2 as FQNEAQ (reference sequence). The CDR3 spells CASSFTGTGPITNYGYTF. For the CDR3, the DNA is TGTGCCAGCAGCTTCACCGGGACAGGACCCATCACTAACTATGGCTACACCTTC.

This clone has a single count. The chain uses TRBV4-3 and TRBJ1-1, with 7 bases that match TRBD1. With 4 bases clipped from V and 0 bases from J, the junction kept 5 bases outside the gene matches. Germline assignment: CDR1 LGHNA and CDR2 YSLEER. The CDR3 sequence is 15 residues long. CDR3 in amino acids: CASSLRTGLNTEAFF. The CDR3, as DNA: TGCGCCAGCAGCCTCCGGACAGGCCTGAACACTGAAGCTTTCTTT.

In DNA, the CDR3 is TGTGCCAGCAGCTTAGCAGGGGCGGGGAGCAACCAAGAGACCCAGTACTTC. This translates into CASSLAGAGSNQETQYF. The chain combines TRBV7-9 with TRBJ2-5; tentatively, D is TRBD2 (6 bases). This CDR3 contains 17 residues. Per the germline V gene, CDR1 is SEHNR and CDR2 is FQNEAQ (reference sequence). Between the trimmed V and J ends, which lost 0 bases and 0 bases, there was a span of 14 bases.

CDR3 bases: TGTGCCAGCAGCCACCGAGACAGCTATGAAGCTTTCTTT. This sequence encodes CASSHRDSYEAFF. V usage is TRBV11-3 and J usage is TRBJ1-1, with D possibly being TRBD1 (5 bases). V was pared by 5 bases and J by 7 bases, with 14 bases between. The CDR3 spans 13 residues. CDR1 is SGHNT, CDR2 YENEEA, per germline.

This chain links TRBV9 with TRBJ1-1, with D maybe TRBD1 (6 bases). The length of the CDR3 is 15 residues. The V gene's germline CDR1 is SGDLS and CDR2 YYNGEE. Trimming took off 3 bases at V and 5 bases at J, with 17 bases between the two ends. The CDR3 region is CASSAGSTGTTEAFF. The CDR3 coding sequence is TGTGCCAGCAGCGCCGGTTCTACCGGGACAACTGAAGCTTTCTTT.

CDR3: CASSLGTGQKDTEAFF. DNA for the CDR3: TGTGCCAGCAGCTTAGGCACAGGGCAAAAGGACACTGAAGCTTTCTTT. The rearrangement joins TRBV7-9 to TRBJ1-1; D may be TRBD1 (6 bases). CDR1 is SEHNR and CDR2 is FQNEAQ in the germline V gene (reference sequence). The CDR3 is made up of 16 amino acids. The V end lost 1 base, the J end lost 3 bases, and 15 bases lay between the germline ends.

This chain links TRBV5-4 with TRBJ1-1; D not certain. The CDR3 consists of 13 residues. V was cut by 4 bases and J by 0 bases, with 7 bases left in between. CDR1 is SGHNT, CDR2 YYREEE, per germline (reference sequence). CDR3 bases: TGTGCCAGCAGCCCTCGGTTGAACACTGAAGCTTTCTTT. It codes for CASSPRLNTEAFF. The variable domain in full, completed from reference TRBV5-4 and TRBJ1-1, reads ETGVTQSPTHLIKTRGQQVTLRCSSQSGHNTVSWYQQALGQGPQFIFQYYREEENGRGNFPPRFSGLQFPNYSSELNVNALELDDSALYLCASSPRLNTEAFFGQGTRLTVV.

This sequence joins TRBV6-1 and TRBJ1-1; 7 positions match TRBD1. This CDR3 is 14 amino acids long. Germline V gene sequence: CDR1 MNHNS, CDR2 SASEGT. The junction had 7 bases not matched to a gene; V was cut back by 6 bases and J by 3 bases. CDR3 sequence: CASRETGSDTEAFF. CDR3 nucleotides: TGTGCCAGCAGGGAGACAGGGTCGGACACTGAAGCTTTCTTT.

The chain joins TRBV9 to TRBJ2-5; 9 bases are shared with TRBD1. The CDR3 is 16 residues long. Germline CDR1 SGDLS, CDR2 YYNGEE. V lost 3 bases to trimming and J lost 1 base; unmatched junction nucleotides: 7. In nucleotides, the CDR3 is TGTGCCAGCAGCGGAGAGGACAGGGGCCCCCAAGAGACCCAGTACTTC. It encodes CASSGEDRGPQETQYF.

V and J are TRBV2 and TRBJ2-7, with D perhaps TRBD1 or TRBD2 (6 bases each). Germline V gene lookup returns CDR1 SNHLY and CDR2 FYNNEI. V was clipped by 1 base and J by 0 bases, with 10 bases between them. The CDR3 totals 15 residues. CDR3 nucleotides: TGTGCCAGCAGTGAAGAGGGGGGTTCCTCCTACGAGCAGTACTTC. Its translation is CASSEEGGSSYEQYF.

In its sample, this clone was seen once. This chain uses TRBV29-1 with TRBJ2-7; no clear D. There are 15 residues in the CDR3. The germline V gene has CDR1 SQVTM and CDR2 ANQGSEA. Trimming left V 0 bases short and J 0 bases short, with 12 bases between. The CDR3 DNA is TGCAGCGTTGAAGAGGTGGCTTCTGGCTCCTACGAGCAGTACTTC. Amino acid sequence: CSVEEVASGSYEQYF.